Listed here is a single TCR beta chain. There are many counts of this clonotype. Its cognate antigen has yet to be identified. No per-base quality is available; no much larger clone lies one base away. V and J lose 7 bases and 10 bases, and a span of 16 bases separates them. The CDR3 numbers 12 residues from cysteine through phenylalanine. This entry keeps only the CDR3 DNA: 36 bases, framed from base 1. From a lookup of the germline V gene, CDR1 and CDR2 are MNHEY and SVGAGI. This record comes from a study of T cells after yellow fever vaccination (dated by TCRdb to between 2017 and 2020). About the investigation overall: Libraries from fractions with low cell numbers were prepared with the SMART-Seq v4 Ultra Low Input RNA kit. To track T-cell clones before and after primary and booster YFV17D yellow fever vaccination, bulk TCR alpha and beta repertoires were sequenced longitudinally. Two healthy male donors made up the cohort, one aged 18 to 30 years and the other aged 30 to 40 years. Blood was drawn at multiple timepoints before and after primary and secondary immunization, with bulk PBMC replicates and cell subsets isolated. General findings and caveats noted by the study authors: A small share of clonotypes occurred in both CD4 and CD8 compartments, likely arising from convergent recombination. Because the study included only a couple of donors, the extent to which the findings can be generalized is limited. The secondary T-cell response was found to be weaker but faster than the primary response, with a peak reached on day 5 rather than on day 15. Most clones expanded after primary vaccination were re-detected after the booster (almost 98% of CD4 and roughly 85% of CD8), suggesting broad memory maintenance. Because abundant contaminating clonotypes from the bulk population could be contained in FACS-sorted repertoires, computational filtering was required.

The meaning of the sample's treatment or condition label: live attenuated yellow fever vaccine strain. PBMCs were isolated from peripheral blood using a standard Ficoll-Paque protocol. Dynabeads CD4 and CD8 positive selection kits were used to isolate the CD4 and CD8 T-cell fractions. RNA was extracted with TriZol from bulk PBMCs, CD4 and CD8 fractions, and dextramer-positive and dextramer-negative fractions. TCR cDNA was synthesized by 5'RACE template switching, which introduced a universal primer site and unique molecular identifiers. Priming for cDNA synthesis came from both the TCR alpha and TCR beta constant segments. Library amplification involved two PCR steps, and the second step added sample barcodes and sequencing adapters. Sequencing of libraries was done on Illumina HiSeq 2500 (2x100 bp) or NovaSeq (2x150 bp). As for the original processing: MIGEC was used to demultiplex reads and collapse the reads into UMI consensus sequences, and MiXCR was used for V(D)J alignment. Using edgeR on replicate PBMC samples, clonotypes were called vaccine-responding if FDR was below 0.01 and the log2 fold change was above 5 up to day 15. Each bulk clonotype was labeled CD4 or CD8 based on which sequenced repertoire, CD4 or CD8, contained the clonotype at higher abundance. The public reads were quality trimmed at Q25 with fastp and then assembled into clones with MiXCR by TCRdb, keeping productive beta chains. Every distinct CDR3 protein forms one entry, paired with its most common genes and DNA. It is TCRdb's table, rather than the study itself, that gives the V and J calls and clone size. The sample contains around 120,000 distinct CDR3 sequences, about 7.2% of them found a single time. Over 2.5% of the sample belongs to the ten largest clones.

This sequence was found in a man younger than 35 who received the YFV17D yellow fever vaccine. Sequencing used CD4+ T cells sorted from PBMCs, obtained roughly 46 days after the first yellow fever vaccination. The chain employs TRBV6-5 and TRBJ1-2, and perhaps TRBD1 as D gene, on 5 matching bases. At the DNA level, the sequence is TGTGCCAGCAAACATGGGACGGAACTCTACACCTTC. Translated, this gives CASKHGTELYTF.